These 26 T cell receptor beta chains came from one sample sequenced in a study of OX40 agonist ivuxolimab in advanced cancers. Produced via immunoSEQ multiplex PCR; TCRdb's table is partial and in-frame only. The sample has about 67,000 clones, almost 85% seen once. This specimen consisted of CD4+ or CD8+ T cells sorted from blood, obtained in a trial of the OX40 agonist ivuxolimab. These receptor sequences come from an adult with an advanced solid tumor such as melanoma, head and neck, liver or kidney cancer.

This clone was found once. The chain is built from TRBV19 and TRBJ2-5; 9 nucleotides line up with TRBD1. The germline V gene encodes CDR1 LNHDA and CDR2 SQIVND (reference sequence). The CDR3 covers 13 residues. Trimming at V came to 6 bases and at J to 4 bases, leaving 3 bases not matched to a gene. The CDR3 DNA sequence: TGTGCCAGTAGGGACAGGGGAGGAGAGACCCAGTACTTC. This translates into CASRDRGGETQYF. Full variable domain (rest looked up from reference TRBV19 and TRBJ2-5): DGGITQSPKYLFRKEGQNVTLSCEQNLNHDAMYWYRQDPGQGLRLIYYSQIVNDFQKGDIAEGYSVSREKKESFPLTVTSAQKNPTAFYLCASRDRGGETQYFGPGTRLLVL.

This chain uses TRBV2 with TRBJ2-3, with 12 bases matching TRBD2. Germline V gene lookup returns CDR1 SNHLY and CDR2 FYNNEI. V trimming: 7 bases; J trimming: 8 bases; junction bases outside the gene matches: 10. The CDR3 runs to 15 residues. The CDR3 region has the DNA TGTGCCAGCACTGGACTAGCGGGGCCGGCCGCTACGCAGTATTTT. It translates to CASTGLAGPAATQYF.

This clone was seen only a few times. The chain carries TRBV21-1 and TRBJ2-5. TRBV21-1 is assigned pseudogene status. The CDR3 length is 14 residues. DNA for the CDR3: TGTGCCAGCAGCAAAACAGGGACTCGAGAGACCCAGTACTTC. Its translation is CASSKTGTRETQYF.

The chain combines TRBV28 with TRBJ1-1, with 7 bases lining up with TRBD1. The germline V gene encodes CDR1 MDHEN and CDR2 SYDVKM. The trim removed 8 bases at V and 2 bases at J, leaving 14 bases unmatched. CDR3 length: 16 residues. The CDR3 DNA follows: TGTGCCAGCTGTCTCGGGGATCTAGGGGGCAACACTGAAGCTTTCTTT. Amino acid sequence: CASCLGDLGGNTEAFF.

This chain links TRBV29-1 with TRBJ2-7; D is perhaps TRBD1 or TRBD2 (6 bases each). The CDR3 is made up of 13 amino acids. The V gene's germline CDR1 is SQVTM and CDR2 ANQGSEA. Trimming left V 4 bases short and J 0 bases short, with 10 bases between. CDR3 protein: CSVGGGLSYEQYF. In DNA, the CDR3 is TGCAGCGTTGGAGGGGGACTCTCCTACGAGCAGTACTTC.

J is TRBJ2-1 and V is TRBV18, with 7 bases matching TRBD2. Germline-derived CDR1 and CDR2 are KGHSH and LQKENI. The CDR3 length is 14 residues. Trimming took 0 bases from V and 5 from J; bases not matched to a gene: 1. CDR3 loop: CASSPPGTNNEQFF. CDR3 sequence (DNA): TGTGCCAGCTCACCACCCGGGACTAACAATGAGCAGTTCTTC.

CDR3: CASSLAQGQPQHF. CDR3 in DNA: TGTGCCAGCAGCTTAGCGCAAGGTCAGCCCCAGCATTTT. The chain links TRBV7-9 to TRBJ1-5, with D unclear. The length of the CDR3 is 13 residues. CDR1 is SEHNR and CDR2 is FQNEAQ in the germline V gene (reference sequence). V lost 0 bases and J 6 bases, leaving 6 bases between the germline ends.

The chain is built from TRBV9 and TRBJ1-5, with 11 nucleotides matching TRBD1. Trimming took 4 bases from V and 3 from J; bases not matched to a gene: 6. In germline, CDR1 is SGDLS, CDR2 YYNGEE. This CDR3 is 16 amino acids long. DNA for the CDR3: TGTGCCAGCAGCCCAGGACAGGGGGCCCTCAATCAGCCCCAGCATTTT. It codes for CASSPGQGALNQPQHF. The whole variable domain, filled in from reference TRBV9 and TRBJ1-5, reads DSGVTQTPKHLITATGQRVTLRCSPRSGDLSVYWYQQSLDQGLQFLIQYYNGEERAKGNILERFSAQQFPDLHSELNLSSLELGDSALYFCASSPGQGALNQPQHFGDGTRLSIL.

The chain combines TRBV7-9 with TRBJ1-4; D unresolved. The CDR3 has 16 amino acids. V dropped 1 base and J dropped 0 bases, with 9 bases sitting between them. CDR1 is SEHNR and CDR2 is FQNEAQ in the germline V gene (reference sequence). For the CDR3, the DNA is TGTGCCAGCAGCTTAGAGGTCGGGACAACTAATGAAAAACTGTTTTTT. Translated, it gives CASSLEVGTTNEKLFF.

Here the CDR3 DNA reads TGTGCCAGCAGCTTACTTAGCGGGAGAGGCGATGAGCAGTTCTTC. Protein product: CASSLLSGRGDEQFF. The chain links TRBV7-9 to TRBJ2-1; 9 nucleotides line up with TRBD2. Germline V gene sequence: CDR1 SEHNR, CDR2 FQNEAQ (reference sequence). This CDR3 region has 15 residues. V lost 2 bases to trimming and J lost 8 bases; unmatched junction nucleotides: 7. Combining the CDR3 with reference TRBV7-9 and TRBJ2-1 gives the whole variable domain DTGVSQNPRHKITKRGQNVTFRCDPISEHNRLYWYRQTLGQGPEFLTYFQNEAQLEKSRLLSDRFSAERPKGSFSTLEIQRTEQGDSAMYLCASSLLSGRGDEQFFGPGTRLTVL.

This chain links TRBV6-6 with TRBJ1-6, with D hard to call. This CDR3 spans 13 amino acids. V lost 6 bases and J lost 7, with 10 bases in between. Per germline, CDR1 MNHNY and CDR2 SVGAGI (reference sequence). CDR3 nucleotides: TGTGCCAGCAGGTCACAGCCCAATTCACCCCTCCACTTT. It is translated as CASRSQPNSPLHF.

This chain uses TRBV21-1 with TRBJ2-7; the table calls TRBD2, which could not be checked here. TRBV21-1 is a pseudogene. This CDR3 is 16 amino acids long. CDR3 sequence reads: CASSGPLGPSSYEQYV. In DNA, the CDR3 is TGTGCCAGCAGTGGGCCCTTAGGGCCTAGCTCCTACGAGCAGTACGTC.

This chain connects TRBV2 to TRBJ2-2; tentative D call: TRBD1 (6 bases). The CDR3 is made up of 15 amino acids. V was clipped by 10 bases and J by 0 bases, with 15 bases between them. In germline, CDR1 is SNHLY, CDR2 FYNNEI. In DNA, the CDR3 is TGTGCCACGACCCAGGACAGCTCGAACACCGGGGAGCTGTTTTTT. It is translated as CATTQDSSNTGELFF.

The V and J genes are TRBV6-5 and TRBJ1-4, with 7 bases lining up with TRBD1. Germline V CDR1 and CDR2: MNHEY, SVGAGI. V gave up 4 bases and J gave up 10 bases; unmatched junction bases: 9. CDR3 length: 14 amino acids. The CDR3: CASSSPTGTRKLFF. The CDR3 DNA follows: TGTGCCAGCAGTTCCCCGACAGGGACAAGAAAACTGTTTTTT.

The gene calls are TRBV5-4 and TRBJ2-5; 8 bases agree with TRBD2. J lost 3 bases, V lost 4 bases, and 5 bases had no gene match. CDR3 length: 14 amino acids. Germline V CDR1 and CDR2: SGHNT, YYREEE (reference sequence). For the CDR3, the DNA is TGTGCCAGCAGCATTCTGCGGGAGGAAGAGACCCAGTACTTC. Amino acids: CASSILREEETQYF.

The CDR3 region is CASSPRETGKETQYF. CDR3 nucleotide sequence: TGTGCCAGCAGCCCTAGGGAGACAGGGAAAGAGACCCAGTACTTC. J is TRBJ2-5 and V is TRBV4-2; 7 nucleotides match TRBD1. The CDR3 is made up of 15 amino acids. The V segment lost 4 bases and the J segment 3 bases; nucleotides outside the gene matches: 8. Germline-derived CDR1 and CDR2 are LGHNA and YNFKEQ.

The sample holds a few counts of this clone. The J gene is TRBJ2-7, the V gene TRBV10-1, with 10 positions matching TRBD2. V trimming: 6 bases; J trimming: 0 bases; junction bases outside the gene matches: 17. Germline loops: CDR1 WNHNN, CDR2 SYGVQD (reference sequence). CDR3 length: 19 amino acids. The CDR3 reads CASSKGSGRAQSCSYEQYF. Here the CDR3 DNA reads TGCGCCAGCAGCAAGGGGAGCGGGAGGGCCCAAAGTTGCTCCTACGAGCAGTACTTC.

In this sample, this clone turned up a few times. J is TRBJ1-1 and V is TRBV2; 11 bases fit TRBD1. The CDR3 consists of 15 residues. Germline V CDR1 and CDR2: SNHLY, FYNNEI. V was pared by 8 bases and J by 5 bases, with 10 bases of the junction left unmatched. The CDR3 DNA is TGTGCCAGCTTCACCCCAGGGACAGGGGGGACTGAAGCTTTCTTT. As protein: CASFTPGTGGTEAFF.

The table lists this clone with a few counts. The V gene is TRBV7-2, the J gene TRBJ2-1; 9 bases are shared with TRBD2. V was pared by 6 bases and J by 7 bases, with 7 bases of the junction left unmatched. This CDR3 has 14 amino acids. From germline, CDR1 is SGHTA and CDR2 FQGNSA. The CDR3 sequence is CASSTSGGRNEQFF. The CDR3 DNA reads as TGTGCCAGCAGTACAAGCGGGGGGAGGAATGAGCAGTTCTTC.

This clone was observed a single time. The gene calls are TRBV10-3 and TRBJ1-4; possible D gene TRBD1, 5 bases. V was shortened by 6 bases and J by 3 bases, with 14 bases between the two germline ends. CDR1 is ENHRY, CDR2 SYGVKD, per germline. The CDR3 has 15 amino acids. The CDR3: CAIRGEGTANEKLFF. The CDR3 bases are TGTGCCATCAGAGGAGAAGGGACGGCTAATGAAAAACTGTTTTTT.

The chain carries TRBV9 and TRBJ1-6; the D is unclear. The CDR3 length is 12 residues. Germline CDR1 and CDR2: SGDLS and YYNGEE. Trimming stripped 3 bases from V and 9 bases from J, with 7 bases between. The CDR3 DNA reads TGTGCCAGCAGCGCCGGGAGTTCACCCCTCCACTTT. Protein sequence: CASSAGSSPLHF. Filled out from reference TRBV9 and TRBJ1-6, the complete variable domain reads DSGVTQTPKHLITATGQRVTLRCSPRSGDLSVYWYQQSLDQGLQFLIQYYNGEERAKGNILERFSAQQFPDLHSELNLSSLELGDSALYFCASSAGSSPLHFGNGTRLTVT.

V usage is TRBV11-2 and J usage is TRBJ2-7; D uncertain. This CDR3 has 13 amino acids. Trimming stripped 3 bases from V and 4 bases from J, with 10 bases between. The germline gives CDR1 SGHAT, CDR2 FQNNGV. The CDR3 loop is CASSFKGIYEQYV. The CDR3 nucleotides are TGTGCCAGCAGCTTTAAGGGTATTTACGAGCAGTACGTC.

The chain employs TRBV4-3 and TRBJ1-1; D remains ambiguous. Germline lookup yields CDR1 LGHNA and CDR2 YSLEER. V lost 1 base to trimming and J lost 5 bases, with 11 bases between them. CDR3 length equals 14 residues. The DNA for the CDR3 is TGCGCCAGCAGCCAAGTTCTGGGTTTGACTGAAGCTTTCTTT. This translates into CASSQVLGLTEAFF.

The rearrangement links TRBV19 to TRBJ2-2, with D possibly matching TRBD2 (6 bases). The germline V and J ends were trimmed by 11 bases and 3 bases, with 13 bases remaining between them. The CDR3 extends over 13 amino acids. CDR1 LNHDA and CDR2 SQIVND come from the germline V gene (reference sequence). DNA for the CDR3: TGTGCCGGAGGGGACTGGTACACCGGGGAGCTGTTTTTT. It specifies CAGGDWYTGELFF. Using reference TRBV19 and TRBJ2-2 for the parts outside the CDR3, the full variable domain is DGGITQSPKYLFRKEGQNVTLSCEQNLNHDAMYWYRQDPGQGLRLIYYSQIVNDFQKGDIAEGYSVSREKKESFPLTVTSAQKNPTAFYLCAGGDWYTGELFFGEGSRLTVL.

This rearrangement joins TRBV13 to TRBJ2-5; D uncertain. V lost 3 bases and J lost 2, with 7 bases in between. Germline V gene sequence: CDR1 PRHDT, CDR2 FYEKMQ (reference sequence). CDR3 length equals 13 residues. Written as DNA, the CDR3 is TGTGCCAGCAGCTTTGAACAGCAAGAGACCCAGTACTTC. It is translated as CASSFEQQETQYF.

This clone was seen only once. The V gene is TRBV6-1, the J gene TRBJ2-1, with D maybe TRBD1 (5 bases). Germline values: CDR1 MNHNS, CDR2 SASEGT. V lost 2 bases and J 4 bases, leaving 9 bases between the germline ends. The CDR3 runs 14 residues. The CDR3 loop reads CASSEKGRYNEQFF. CDR3 DNA sequence: TGTGCCAGCAGTGAAAAGGGGCGGTACAATGAGCAGTTCTTC.